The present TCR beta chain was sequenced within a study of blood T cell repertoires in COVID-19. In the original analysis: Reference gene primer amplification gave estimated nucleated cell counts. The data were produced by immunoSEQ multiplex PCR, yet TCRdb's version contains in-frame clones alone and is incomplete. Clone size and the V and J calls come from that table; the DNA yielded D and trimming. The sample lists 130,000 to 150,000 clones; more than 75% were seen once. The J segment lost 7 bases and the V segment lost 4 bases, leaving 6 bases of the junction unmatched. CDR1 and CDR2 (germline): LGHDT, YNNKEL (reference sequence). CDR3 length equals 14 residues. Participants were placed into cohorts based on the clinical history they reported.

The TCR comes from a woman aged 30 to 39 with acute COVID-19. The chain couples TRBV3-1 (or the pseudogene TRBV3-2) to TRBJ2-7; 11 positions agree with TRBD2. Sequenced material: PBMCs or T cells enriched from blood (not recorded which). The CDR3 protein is CASSLTSGTREQYF. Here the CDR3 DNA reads TGTGCCAGCAGCCTGACTAGCGGGACGCGGGAGCAGTACTTC.